This T cell receptor beta chain was documented in a study of OX40 agonist ivuxolimab in advanced cancers. Whole-study results and caveats: Some nonresponders likewise displayed low normalized T-cell clonal expansion.

This table comes from immunoSEQ multiplex PCR, and its TCRdb copy is limited to in-frame clones, with some not included. The data show 90,000 to 120,000 clones, approximately 90% seen once. The V segment lost 1 base and the J segment 4 bases; nucleotides outside the gene matches: 5. CDR3 length equals 14 residues. Germline assignment: CDR1 SQVTM and CDR2 ANQGSEA. With respect to this clone: Its antigen is unknown.

Sequenced material: CD4+ or CD8+ T cells sorted from blood, taken in a trial of the OX40 agonist ivuxolimab. The chain recombines TRBV29-1 with TRBJ2-5, with TRBD2 matching 8 bases. The receptor's source is an adult with an advanced solid tumor such as melanoma, head and neck, liver or kidney cancer. The CDR3, as DNA: TGCAGCGTTGAAGTCGGGAGGGGGGGAGAGACCCAGTACTTC. Protein product: CSVEVGRGGETQYF.